The rows below give T cell receptor beta chains drawn from one sample of a study of blood T cell repertoires in COVID-19. Sequenced by immunoSEQ multiplex PCR; TCRdb stores in-frame clones only, minus some. This sample has fewer than 35,000 clones; almost 90% occur once, and the top ten carry approximately 6.8%. Sequenced material: peripheral blood. Receptors originate from a human donor in a cohort sampled during active COVID-19. The CDR3 runs from the conserved cysteine through the conserved F or W.

V gene	J gene	CDR3 protein
TRBV3-1/TRBV3-2	TRBJ2-1	CASMERAGGNEQFF
TRBV5-1	TRBJ1-5	CASSLTGGINQPQHF
TRBV11-2	TRBJ2-3	CASSGQDSDTQYF
TRBV5-1	TRBJ2-5	CASSLAFGGREQETQYF
TRBV6-5	TRBJ1-4	CASSYMGGTEKLFF
TRBV2	TRBJ1-4	CASSPIGSRREGTNEKLFF
TRBV4-1	TRBJ2-7	CASSQDRSRTGGGEQYF
TRBV7-9	TRBJ2-7	CASSFPGQGGEQYF
TRBV7-8	TRBJ1-1	CASSLGVGGRTEAFF
TRBV28	TRBJ2-4	CASWDTKLAKNIQYF
TRBV12-5	TRBJ2-2	CASGIPRGELFF
TRBV6-5	TRBJ2-3	CASSYLAGGTDTQYF
TRBV2	TRBJ2-1	CASSSRVGNEQFF
TRBV6-5	TRBJ1-1	CASSSPGSMNTEAFF
TRBV5-1	TRBJ2-3	CASSLARSTDTQYF
TRBV24-1	TRBJ2-7	CATSDPPRGYNEQYF
TRBV28	TRBJ2-1	CASKTSGGSSYNEQFF
TRBV18	TRBJ2-7	CASSPSLLGLAGPYEQYF
TRBV18	TRBJ1-1	CASSTDQGAHEAFF
TRBV5-3	TRBJ2-1	CARSRGLAGAVFSNEQFF
TRBV11-3	TRBJ2-7	CASSQTGSYEQYF
TRBV7-9	TRBJ2-7	CASSSGTSGTFGYEQYF
TRBV28	TRBJ1-3	CASSEQGNGNTIYF
TRBV3-1/TRBV3-2	TRBJ1-6	CASSQGQGYSPLHF
TRBV6-2/TRBV6-3	TRBJ2-1	CASSDLFTRNEQFF
TRBV27	TRBJ2-7	CASSHGQAYEQYF
TRBV6-1	TRBJ2-7	CASRELAGRYEQYF
TRBV18	TRBJ2-2	CASSPMLGGNTGELFF
TRBV12-5	TRBJ2-1	CASGLVALSGGAVEQFF
TRBV6-5	TRBJ2-3	CASSPTGVRTDTQYF
TRBV7-2	TRBJ2-1	CASSFTAGPGYNEQFF
TRBV5-4	TRBJ2-5	CASSLGGGQETQYF
TRBV12-3/TRBV12-4	TRBJ1-6	CASSLDEHSPLHF
TRBV7-2	TRBJ2-7	CASSTSGGPWEQYF
TRBV5-3	TRBJ1-6	CARATGTGFRVCNSPLHF
TRBV11-3	TRBJ2-2	CASSSPGTGELFF
TRBV11-2	TRBJ2-1	CASSFRGEGYNEQFF
TRBV28	TRBJ2-1	CASSFEGLGAGFGEQFF
TRBV11-3	TRBJ2-7	CASSLERRGKPYEQYF
TRBV27	TRBJ2-1	CASKSGGTNNEQFF
TRBV10-2	TRBJ1-4	CASRARGPDEKLFF
TRBV6-6	TRBJ2-2	CASSFGTSGRAVQGGELFF
TRBV19	TRBJ2-6	CASSQGQGASGANVLTF
TRBV2	TRBJ2-7	CASRNRLAGLYEQYF
TRBV12-3/TRBV12-4	TRBJ2-5	CASSSDRKETQYF
TRBV11-3	TRBJ2-2	CASSPPGTSSGELFF
TRBV6-5	TRBJ2-5	CASQYPGGEGETQYF
TRBV6-6	TRBJ1-5	CASSAGTHSSNQPQHF
TRBV28	TRBJ2-7	CATRTRFYEQYF
TRBV7-9	TRBJ2-1	CASSSIWETRVRDEQFF
TRBV7-9	TRBJ2-1	CAHEVAGALPGSGEQFF
TRBV25-1	TRBJ2-1	CASSEYRTSYNEQFF
TRBV24-1	TRBJ2-3	CATSDVIGQGGMAGALADTQYF